Below are 14 T cell receptor beta chains sequenced from a single sample in a study of shared clonotypes between healthy human individuals (dated by TCRdb to the early 2020s). Library prep was done by the immunoSEQ multiplex PCR assay. TCRdb took this table from immuneACCESS and kept in-frame rearrangements with V and J called. Such tables lack part of the clones; where checked against another copy, unresolved V genes explain under half of the gap, and the rest is unexplained. This sample holds under 2,500,000 clones; roughly 95% were observed only once. Together, the top ten hold 0.1% to 0.15% of the sample. Sequencing input: naive CD4+ T cells sorted from blood. What this sample's cell subset or site label stands for: CD45RA+ positively selected. The receptors come from a man aged 18-30 years in good health.

The chain joins TRBV6-5 to TRBJ1-2; 7 nucleotides line up with TRBD1. CDR1 is MNHEY, CDR2 SVGAGI, per germline. V lost 2 bases and J lost 6; bases outside the gene matches: 9. The CDR3 is 15 amino acids. CDR3 residues: CASSYRGRMVNGYTF. In nucleotides, the CDR3 is TGTGCCAGCAGTTACAGGGGGCGCATGGTGAATGGCTACACCTTC.

This clone showed up just once. This sequence joins TRBV30 and TRBJ1-2, with TRBD1 identical over 7 bases. With 3 bases clipped from V and 3 bases from J, the junction kept 13 bases outside the gene matches. The CDR3 sequence is 16 residues long. Germline assignment: CDR1 GTSNPN and CDR2 SVGIG (reference sequence). The CDR3 DNA reads as TGTGCCTGGAGGCGTAACCCCCTCGGGACAGACTATGGCTACACCTTC. Amino acids: CAWRRNPLGTDYGYTF.

The chain recombines TRBV19 with TRBJ2-3, with D perhaps TRBD2 (7 bases). Trimming removed 5 bases at V and 0 bases at J, with 12 bases between. Germline V lookup: CDR1 LNHDA, CDR2 SQIVND (reference sequence). The CDR3 runs 15 residues. The CDR3 here is CASSSGEGSTDTQYF. The CDR3 DNA sequence: TGTGCCAGTAGTTCAGGGGAGGGAAGCACAGATACGCAGTATTTT.

Notes on this clone: The sample contains more than one DNA sequence encoding this CDR3. The chain carries TRBV9 and TRBJ1-1; D gene uncertain. Trimming removed 0 bases from V and 6 bases from J, with 3 bases in between. Germline V gives CDR1 SGDLS, CDR2 YYNGEE. The CDR3 has 11 residues. DNA of the CDR3: TGTGCCAGCAGCGTAGGCTCTGAAGCTTTCTTT. It yields the protein CASSVGSEAFF.

The V and J genes are TRBV27 and TRBJ1-1, with D possibly being TRBD1 (6 bases). The CDR3 is 15 residues long. Germline CDR1 is MNHEY and CDR2 is SMNVEV (reference sequence). The V gene lost 6 bases and the J gene lost 1 base, with 15 bases spanning the gap. The CDR3 DNA follows: TGTGCCAGCAGCTTGACAGGTCTGAGGAACACTGAAGCTTTCTTT. Translating gives CASSLTGLRNTEAFF.

The chain joins TRBV12-5 to TRBJ1-1; no reliable D call. In germline, CDR1 is LGHNT, CDR2 FRNRAP. V lost 4 bases and J lost 0, with 6 bases in between. This CDR3 region has 13 residues. CDR3: CASGWELNTEAFF. Written as DNA, the CDR3 is TGTGCTAGTGGTTGGGAGTTGAACACTGAAGCTTTCTTT.

Points on this clone: The same CDR3 also results from other DNA sequences found in this sample. CDR3 loop: CASRGDGGGTEAFF. The DNA of the CDR3 is TGTGCCAGCAGAGGAGACGGTGGGGGCACTGAAGCTTTCTTT. The V call is TRBV2, the J call TRBJ1-1; possible D gene TRBD1, 5 bases. Germline CDR1 SNHLY, CDR2 FYNNEI. The CDR3 covers 14 residues. Trimming took 6 bases from V and 4 from J, leaving 15 bases between them.

J is TRBJ2-1 and V is TRBV2; no reliable D call. The CDR3 is 14 amino acids. The ends were cut back, 7 bases at V and 4 bases at J, with 14 bases in the middle. Germline V gene sequence: CDR1 SNHLY, CDR2 FYNNEI. Written as DNA, the CDR3 is TGTGCCAGCACCCCCACCACCCTTTACAATGAGCAGTTCTTC. It is translated as CASTPTTLYNEQFF.

The J gene is TRBJ1-6, the V gene TRBV27; D call uncertain. Per the germline V gene, CDR1 is MNHEY and CDR2 is SMNVEV (reference sequence). This CDR3 is built from 17 residues. The V gene lost 2 bases and the J gene lost 0 bases, with 11 bases spanning the gap. The CDR3 bases are TGTGCCAGCAGTTTAAGGAACAGCCTCTCCTATAATTCACCCCTCCACTTT. This codes for CASSLRNSLSYNSPLHF.

V is TRBV5-1 and J is TRBJ1-3, with D hard to call. V was shortened by 0 bases and J by 4 bases, with 11 bases between the two germline ends. Germline V gene lookup returns CDR1 SGHRS and CDR2 YFSETQ. This CDR3 has 15 residues. The CDR3 DNA follows: TGCGCCAGCAGCTTGGGCTTCGGGGAAGGAAACACCATATATTTT. This translates into CASSLGFGEGNTIYF.

This chain links TRBV10-3 with TRBJ1-2, with D perhaps TRBD1 (5 bases). This CDR3 is 15 amino acids long. CDR1 is ENHRY, CDR2 SYGVKD, per germline. Trimming removed 6 bases at V and 5 bases at J, with 19 bases between. In nucleotides, the CDR3 is TGTGCCATCAGCTCCGCTGTGGGGCAGAGTTATGGCTACACCTTC. Translation: CAISSAVGQSYGYTF.

Regarding this clone: Other DNA sequences from this sample encode an identical CDR3 as well. This chain joins TRBV7-9 and TRBJ1-1; D ambiguous. The CDR3 extends over 14 amino acids. Germline CDR1 is SEHNR and CDR2 is FQNEAQ (reference sequence). Trimming cost V 1 base and J 1 base, with 7 bases left between them. This CDR3 reads CASSLGRTNTEAFF. As DNA, the CDR3 is TGTGCCAGCAGCTTAGGACGAACGAACACTGAAGCTTTCTTT.

V gene TRBV5-1 combines with J gene TRBJ2-5; D may be TRBD2 (5 bases). Germline assignment: CDR1 SGHRS and CDR2 YFSETQ. V was cut by 4 bases and J by 7 bases, with 20 bases left in between. The CDR3 extends over 15 amino acids. The CDR3 nucleotides read TGCGCCAGCAGCCCTGAGGCGGGTCTGTCTGGGACCCAGTACTTC. This codes for CASSPEAGLSGTQYF.

This sequence joins TRBV7-2 and TRBJ2-2, with 8 positions matching TRBD1. The CDR3 is 14 residues long. J lost 5 bases, V lost 3 bases, and 2 bases had no gene match. Germline lookup yields CDR1 SGHTA and CDR2 FQGNSA. CDR3 coding DNA: TGTGCCAGCAGCTTTACAGGGGGAACCGGGGAGCTGTTTTTT. Its translation: CASSFTGGTGELFF.